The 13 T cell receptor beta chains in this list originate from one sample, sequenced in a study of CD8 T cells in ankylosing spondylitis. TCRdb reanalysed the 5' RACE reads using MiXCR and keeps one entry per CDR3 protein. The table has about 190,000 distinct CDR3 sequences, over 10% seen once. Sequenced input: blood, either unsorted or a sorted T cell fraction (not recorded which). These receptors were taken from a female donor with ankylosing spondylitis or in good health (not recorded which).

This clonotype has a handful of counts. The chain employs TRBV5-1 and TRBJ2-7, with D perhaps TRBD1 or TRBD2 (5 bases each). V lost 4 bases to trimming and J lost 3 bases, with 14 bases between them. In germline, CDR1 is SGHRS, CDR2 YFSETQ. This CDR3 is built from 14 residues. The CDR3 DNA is TGCGCCAGCAGCACTACTCGTGGGGGCTACGAGCAGTACTTC. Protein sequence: CASSTTRGGYEQYF.

CDR3 protein: CASSPTSGGYNEQFF. The CDR3 DNA reads as TGTGCCAGCTCGCCTACTAGCGGGGGATACAATGAGCAGTTCTTC. The rearrangement uses TRBV18 and TRBJ2-1; TRBD2 matches at 11 bases. The CDR3 spans 15 residues. After removal of 6 bases from V and 4 bases from J, the junction contained 5 bases not matched to a gene. Germline V gives CDR1 KGHSH, CDR2 LQKENI.

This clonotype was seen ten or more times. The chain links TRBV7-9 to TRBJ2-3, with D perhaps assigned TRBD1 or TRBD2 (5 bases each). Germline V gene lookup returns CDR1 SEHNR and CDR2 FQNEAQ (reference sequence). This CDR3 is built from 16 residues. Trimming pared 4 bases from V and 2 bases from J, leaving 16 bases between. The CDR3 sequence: CASSSDTGLHTDTQYF. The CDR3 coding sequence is TGTGCCAGCAGCTCGGACACGGGGCTACACACAGATACGCAGTATTTT.

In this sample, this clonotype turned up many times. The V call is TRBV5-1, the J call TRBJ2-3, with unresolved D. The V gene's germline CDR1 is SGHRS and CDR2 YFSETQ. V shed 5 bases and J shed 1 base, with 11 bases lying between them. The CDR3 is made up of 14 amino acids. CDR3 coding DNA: TGCGCCAGCAGTCCAAGTTGGGGCACAGATACGCAGTATTTT. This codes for CASSPSWGTDTQYF.

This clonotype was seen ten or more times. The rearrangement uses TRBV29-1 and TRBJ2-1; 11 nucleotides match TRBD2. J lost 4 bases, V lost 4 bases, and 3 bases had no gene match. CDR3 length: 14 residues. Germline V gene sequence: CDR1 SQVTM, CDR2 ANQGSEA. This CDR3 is CSVAGLAVYNEQFF. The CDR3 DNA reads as TGCAGCGTTGCGGGACTAGCGGTATACAATGAGCAGTTCTTC.

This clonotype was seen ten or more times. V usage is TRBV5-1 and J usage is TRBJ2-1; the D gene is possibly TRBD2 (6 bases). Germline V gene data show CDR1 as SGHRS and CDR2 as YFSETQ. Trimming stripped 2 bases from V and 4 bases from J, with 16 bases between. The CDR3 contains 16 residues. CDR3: CASSFGSGGAYNEQFF. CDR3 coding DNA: TGCGCCAGCAGCTTTGGTAGCGGAGGGGCTTACAATGAGCAGTTCTTC.

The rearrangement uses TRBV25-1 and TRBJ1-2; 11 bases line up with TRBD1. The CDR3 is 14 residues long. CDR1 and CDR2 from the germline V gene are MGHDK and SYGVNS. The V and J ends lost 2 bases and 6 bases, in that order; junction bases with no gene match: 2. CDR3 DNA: TGTGCCAGCAGTGAACAGGGACAGGGGGATGGCTACACCTTC. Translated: CASSEQGQGDGYTF.

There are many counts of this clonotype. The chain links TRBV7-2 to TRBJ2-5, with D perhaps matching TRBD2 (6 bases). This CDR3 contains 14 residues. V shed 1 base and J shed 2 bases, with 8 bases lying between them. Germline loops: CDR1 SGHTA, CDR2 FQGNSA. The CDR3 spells CASSLDSGQETQYF. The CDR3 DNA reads TGTGCCAGCAGCTTAGATAGCGGTCAAGAGACCCAGTACTTC.

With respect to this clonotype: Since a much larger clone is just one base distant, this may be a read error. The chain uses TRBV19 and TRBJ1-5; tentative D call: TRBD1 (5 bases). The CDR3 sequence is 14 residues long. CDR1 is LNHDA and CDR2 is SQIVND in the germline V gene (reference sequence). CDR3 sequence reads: CASSGWQGSQPPHF. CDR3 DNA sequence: TGTGCCAGTAGTGGTTGGCAGGGAAGTCAGCCCCCGCATTTT.

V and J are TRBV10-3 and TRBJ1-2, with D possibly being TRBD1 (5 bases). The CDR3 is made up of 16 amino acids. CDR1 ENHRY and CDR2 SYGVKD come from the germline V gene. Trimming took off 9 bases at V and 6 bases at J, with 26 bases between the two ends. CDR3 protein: CAMMPASGVAGNGYTF. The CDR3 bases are TGTGCCATGATGCCGGCTTCCGGGGTTGCAGGGAATGGCTACACCTTC.

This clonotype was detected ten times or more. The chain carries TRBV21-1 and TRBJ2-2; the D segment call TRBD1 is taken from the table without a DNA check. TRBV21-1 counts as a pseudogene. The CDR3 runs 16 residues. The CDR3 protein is CASSKAETGFFGELFF. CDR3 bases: TGTGCCAGCAGCAAAGCGGAGACAGGGTTCTTCGGGGAGCTGTTTTTT.

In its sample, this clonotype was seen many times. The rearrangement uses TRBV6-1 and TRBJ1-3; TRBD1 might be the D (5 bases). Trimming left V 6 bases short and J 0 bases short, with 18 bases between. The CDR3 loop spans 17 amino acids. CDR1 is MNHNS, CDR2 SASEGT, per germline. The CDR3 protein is CASRTGAGWSSGNTIYF. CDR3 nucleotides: TGTGCCAGCAGAACCGGGGCAGGGTGGAGCTCTGGAAACACCATATATTTT.

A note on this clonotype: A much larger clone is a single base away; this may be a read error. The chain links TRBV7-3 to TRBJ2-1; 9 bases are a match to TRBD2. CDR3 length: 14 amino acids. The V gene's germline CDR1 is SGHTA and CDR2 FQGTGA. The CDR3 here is CASTLAGVYSEQFF. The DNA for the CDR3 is TGTGCCAGTACCTTAGCGGGGGTCTACAGTGAGCAGTTCTTC.